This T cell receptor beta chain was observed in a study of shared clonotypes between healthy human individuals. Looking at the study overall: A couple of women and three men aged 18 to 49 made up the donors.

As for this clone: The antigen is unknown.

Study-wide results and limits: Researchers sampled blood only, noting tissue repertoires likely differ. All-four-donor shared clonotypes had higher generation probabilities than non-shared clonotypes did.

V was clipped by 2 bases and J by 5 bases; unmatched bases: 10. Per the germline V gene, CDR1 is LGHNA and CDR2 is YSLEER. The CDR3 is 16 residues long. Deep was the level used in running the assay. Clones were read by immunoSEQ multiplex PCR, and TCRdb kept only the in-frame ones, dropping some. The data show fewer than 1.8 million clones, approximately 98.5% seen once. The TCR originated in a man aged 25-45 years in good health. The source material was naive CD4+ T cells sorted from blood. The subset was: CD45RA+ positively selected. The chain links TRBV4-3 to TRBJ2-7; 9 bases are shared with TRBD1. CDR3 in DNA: TGCGCCAGCAGCCAATTTCCGGGACAGGGCGGCGACGAGCAGTACTTC. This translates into CASSQFPGQGGDEQYF.